The next 12 T cell receptor beta chains were all read from a single sample in a study of CD8 T cells in Susac syndrome. Random hexamers served to reverse transcribe about 0.45 to 1 ug RNA. TCRdb reprocessed the immunoSEQ multiplex PCR reads via MiXCR and lists one record per CDR3 protein. This table has about 200,000 distinct CDR3 sequences, approximately 95% appearing once. The specimen sequenced was CD4+ T cells from PBMCs. These receptors were collected from a human donor with multiple sclerosis.

The V call is TRBV3-1, the J call TRBJ1-5, with D possibly matching TRBD1 (6 bases). The germline V and J ends were trimmed by 3 bases and 4 bases, with 7 bases remaining between them. The germline CDR1 and CDR2 sequences are LGHDT and YNNKEL (reference sequence). The CDR3 contains 13 residues. This chain's CDR3 is CASSQQGNQPQHF. The CDR3, as DNA: TGTGCCAGCAGCCAGCAGGGGAATCAGCCCCAGCATTTT. The whole variable domain, remainder taken from reference TRBV3-1 and TRBJ1-5, is DTAVSQTPKYLVTQMGNDKSIKCEQNLGHDTMYWYKQDSKKFLKIMFSYNNKELIINETVPNRFSPKSPDKAHLNLHINSLELGDSAVYFCASSQQGNQPQHFGDGTRLSIL.

The chain combines TRBV20-1 with TRBJ1-2; 7 bases are a match to TRBD1. With 0 bases clipped from V and 7 bases from J, the junction kept 5 bases outside the gene matches. Germline lookup yields CDR1 DFQATT and CDR2 SNEGSKA (reference sequence). The CDR3 is made up of 13 amino acids. CDR3 sequence (DNA): TGCAGTGCTAGAGAAAAGGGGGCGGGTGGCTACACCTTC. Amino acid sequence: CSAREKGAGGYTF.

The chain carries TRBV18 and TRBJ2-5; 7 bases match TRBD1. The V and J ends lost 1 base and 2 bases, in that order; junction bases with no gene match: 4. Germline CDR1 is KGHSH and CDR2 is LQKENI. The CDR3 covers 15 residues. The CDR3 DNA sequence: TGTGCCAGCTCACCACGAGGGACAGCTCAAGAGACCCAGTACTTC. This translates into CASSPRGTAQETQYF.

V and J are TRBV20-1 and TRBJ2-7; TRBD1 agrees at 10 bases. Trimming cost V 6 bases and J 0 bases; bases outside gene matches: 8. The length of the CDR3 is 15 residues. Germline V gene data show CDR1 as DFQATT and CDR2 as SNEGSKA (reference sequence). The CDR3 here is CSATDRGLGSYEQYF. The CDR3 nucleotides read TGCAGTGCCACTGACAGGGGGCTGGGCTCCTACGAGCAGTACTTC.

As DNA, the CDR3 is TGCGCCAGCAGTTGGGGACAGTCGGACTCAGATACGCAGTATTTT. It yields the protein CASSWGQSDSDTQYF. The rearrangement joins TRBV5-1 to TRBJ2-3; 7 nucleotides line up with TRBD1. Unmatched junction bases numbered 10, after V lost 5 bases and J lost 4 bases. This CDR3 spans 15 amino acids. Germline V gene sequence: CDR1 SGHRS, CDR2 YFSETQ.

The CDR3 DNA is TGCGCCAGCAGCTTGGTTTCTAGCGGGGCCACAGATACGCAGTATTTT. Its translation: CASSLVSSGATDTQYF. V gene TRBV5-1 combines with J gene TRBJ2-3; the match to TRBD2 covers 9 bases. The ends lost 0 bases at V and 2 bases at J; junction bases unmatched: 4. The CDR3 is made up of 16 amino acids. From germline, CDR1 is SGHRS and CDR2 YFSETQ.

The chain employs TRBV20-1 and TRBJ2-3; 10 positions match TRBD2. Trimming at V came to 2 bases and at J to 2 bases, leaving 7 bases not matched to a gene. There are 16 residues in the CDR3. Germline lookup yields CDR1 DFQATT and CDR2 SNEGSKA (reference sequence). The DNA of the CDR3 is TGCAGTGCTAGAACCTGGACTAGCGGTACCACAGATACGCAGTATTTT. It yields the protein CSARTWTSGTTDTQYF.

V is TRBV20-1 and J is TRBJ2-5; 7 bases are a match to TRBD1. CDR1 and CDR2 from the germline V gene are DFQATT and SNEGSKA (reference sequence). V gave up 6 bases and J gave up 4 bases; unmatched junction bases: 8. The CDR3 totals 13 residues. The CDR3 is CSAHPQGVETQYF. The CDR3 coding sequence is TGCAGTGCCCACCCTCAGGGGGTAGAGACCCAGTACTTC.

This chain joins TRBV3-1 and TRBJ2-5; no clear D gene. CDR1 is LGHDT and CDR2 is YNNKEL in the germline V gene (reference sequence). CDR3 length equals 13 residues. V lost 2 bases and J lost 2, with 6 bases in between. Here the CDR3 reads CASSQTLQETQYF. As DNA, the CDR3 is TGTGCCAGCAGCCAAACACTTCAAGAGACCCAGTACTTC.

In its sample, this clonotype was seen once. This chain connects TRBV29-1 to TRBJ2-3; the D gene is possibly TRBD1 (6 bases). The length of the CDR3 is 13 residues. Trimming pared 6 bases from V and 2 bases from J, leaving 12 bases between. The germline V gene encodes CDR1 SQVTM and CDR2 ANQGSEA. CDR3 coding DNA: TGCAGCGTGACGACAGGATTCACAGATACGCAGTATTTT. It specifies CSVTTGFTDTQYF.

The chain is built from TRBV6-6 and TRBJ1-1; TRBD1 aligns across 8 bases. Germline lookup yields CDR1 MNHNY and CDR2 SVGAGI (reference sequence). V trimming: 4 bases; J trimming: 0 bases; junction bases outside the gene matches: 4. The CDR3 has 15 residues. The CDR3 region has the DNA TGTGCCAGCAGTTGGGGGGGACAGGTGAACACTGAAGCTTTCTTT. Translating it yields CASSWGGQVNTEAFF.

The chain links TRBV5-1 to TRBJ2-7; D unresolved. V lost 0 bases to trimming and J lost 2 bases, with 9 bases between them. The V gene's germline CDR1 is SGHRS and CDR2 YFSETQ. CDR3 size: 14 residues. The CDR3 region has the DNA TGCGCCAGCAGCTTGGAAGCCAGCCCCTACGAGCAGTACTTC. This codes for CASSLEASPYEQYF.